This T cell receptor (beta chain) comes out of a study of T cell repertoires in cytomegalovirus infection. Study conclusions and caveats: Of the TCR beta families, the public ones yielded a cumulative frequency that identified carriers of CMV plus the relevant HLA. HLA-C-restricted CMV clonotypes gave the most frequent clonotype in two of eight donors.

This clonotype was detected ten times or more. Its antigen is unidentified. TCRdb passed the reads through MiXCR, listing each CDR3 protein once. Among about 830,000 distinct CDR3 sequences listed, over 25% were seen once. This sequence originates from a human donor in good health (CMV status not recorded). Some clones in this sample may be carry-over from other donors' samples. The input for sequencing was cultured CD8+ T cells from PBMCs, taken from culture after CMV antigen stimulation.

The CDR3 reads CASSMTASSSYNSPLHF. CDR3 nucleotide sequence: TGTGCCAGCAGCATGACAGCCTCGAGCTCCTATAATTCACCCCTCCACTTT. The J gene is TRBJ1-6, the V gene TRBV7-6; D may be TRBD1 (5 bases). The CDR3 length is 17 residues. Germline V gene sequence: CDR1 SGHVS, CDR2 FNYEAQ. The germline V and J ends were trimmed by 5 bases and 0 bases, with 14 bases remaining between them.